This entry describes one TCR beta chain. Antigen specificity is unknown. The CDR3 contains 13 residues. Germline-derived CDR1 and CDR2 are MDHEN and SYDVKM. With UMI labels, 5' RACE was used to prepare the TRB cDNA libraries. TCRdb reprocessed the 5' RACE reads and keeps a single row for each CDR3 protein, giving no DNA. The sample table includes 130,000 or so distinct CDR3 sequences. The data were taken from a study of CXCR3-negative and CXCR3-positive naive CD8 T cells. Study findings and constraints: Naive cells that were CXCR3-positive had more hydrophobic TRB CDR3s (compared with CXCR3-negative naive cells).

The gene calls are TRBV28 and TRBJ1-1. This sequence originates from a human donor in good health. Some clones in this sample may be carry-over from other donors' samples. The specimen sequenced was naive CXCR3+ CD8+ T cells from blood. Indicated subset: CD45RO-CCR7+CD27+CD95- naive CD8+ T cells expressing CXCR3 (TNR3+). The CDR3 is CASSASWESEAFF. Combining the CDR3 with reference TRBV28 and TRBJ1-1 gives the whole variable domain DVKVTQSSRYLVKRTGEKVFLECVQDMDHENMFWYRQDPGLGLRLIYFSYDVKMKEKGDIPEGYSVSREKKERFSLILESASTNQTSMYLCASSASWESEAFFGQGTRLTVV.